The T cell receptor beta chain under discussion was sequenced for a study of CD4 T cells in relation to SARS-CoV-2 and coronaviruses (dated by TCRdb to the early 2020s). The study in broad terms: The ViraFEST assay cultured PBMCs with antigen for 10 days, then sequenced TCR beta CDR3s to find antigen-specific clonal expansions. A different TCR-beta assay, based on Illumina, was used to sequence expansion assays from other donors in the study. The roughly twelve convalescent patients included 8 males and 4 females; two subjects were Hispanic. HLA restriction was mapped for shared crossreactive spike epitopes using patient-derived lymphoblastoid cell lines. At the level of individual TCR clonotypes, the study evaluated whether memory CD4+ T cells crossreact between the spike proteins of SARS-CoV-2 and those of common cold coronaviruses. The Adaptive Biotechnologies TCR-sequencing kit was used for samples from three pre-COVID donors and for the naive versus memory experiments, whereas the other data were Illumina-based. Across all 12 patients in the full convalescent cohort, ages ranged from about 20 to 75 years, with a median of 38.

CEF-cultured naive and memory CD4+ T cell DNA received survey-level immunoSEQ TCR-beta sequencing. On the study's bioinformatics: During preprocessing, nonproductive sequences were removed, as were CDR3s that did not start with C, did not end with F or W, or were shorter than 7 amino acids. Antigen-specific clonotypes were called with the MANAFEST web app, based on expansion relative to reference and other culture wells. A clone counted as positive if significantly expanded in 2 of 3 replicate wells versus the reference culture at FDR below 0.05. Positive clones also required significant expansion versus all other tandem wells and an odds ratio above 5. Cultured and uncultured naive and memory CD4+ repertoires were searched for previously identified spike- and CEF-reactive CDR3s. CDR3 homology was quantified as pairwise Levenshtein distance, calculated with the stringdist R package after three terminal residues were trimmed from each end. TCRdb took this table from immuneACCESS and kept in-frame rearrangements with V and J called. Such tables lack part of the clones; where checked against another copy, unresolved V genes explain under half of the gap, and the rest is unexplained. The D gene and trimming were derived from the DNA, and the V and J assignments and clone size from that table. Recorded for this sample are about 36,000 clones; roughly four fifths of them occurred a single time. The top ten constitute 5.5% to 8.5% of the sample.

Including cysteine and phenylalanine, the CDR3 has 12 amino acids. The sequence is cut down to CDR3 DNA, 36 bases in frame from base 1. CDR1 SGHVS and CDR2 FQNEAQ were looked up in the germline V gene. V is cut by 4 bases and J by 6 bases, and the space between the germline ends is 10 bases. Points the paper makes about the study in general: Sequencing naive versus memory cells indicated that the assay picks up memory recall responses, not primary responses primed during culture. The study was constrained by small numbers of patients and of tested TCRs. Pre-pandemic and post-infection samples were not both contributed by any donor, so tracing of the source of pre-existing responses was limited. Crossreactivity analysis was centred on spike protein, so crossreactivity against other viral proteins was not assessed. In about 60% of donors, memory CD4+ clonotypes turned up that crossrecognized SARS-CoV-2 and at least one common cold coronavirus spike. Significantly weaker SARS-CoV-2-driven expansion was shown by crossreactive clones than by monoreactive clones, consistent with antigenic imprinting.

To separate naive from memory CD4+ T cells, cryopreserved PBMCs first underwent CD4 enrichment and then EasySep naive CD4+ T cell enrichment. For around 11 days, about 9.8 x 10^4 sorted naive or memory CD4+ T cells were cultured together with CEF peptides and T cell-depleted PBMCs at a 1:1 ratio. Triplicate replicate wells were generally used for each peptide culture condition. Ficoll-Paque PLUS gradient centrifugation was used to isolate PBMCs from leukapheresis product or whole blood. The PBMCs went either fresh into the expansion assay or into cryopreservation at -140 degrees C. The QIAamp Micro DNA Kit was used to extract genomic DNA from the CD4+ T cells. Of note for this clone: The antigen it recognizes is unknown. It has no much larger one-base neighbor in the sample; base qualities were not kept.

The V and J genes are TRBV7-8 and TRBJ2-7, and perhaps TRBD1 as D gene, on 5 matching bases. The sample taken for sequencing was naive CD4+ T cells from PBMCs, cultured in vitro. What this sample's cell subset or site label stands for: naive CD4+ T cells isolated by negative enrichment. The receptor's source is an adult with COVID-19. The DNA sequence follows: TGTGCCAGCAGCTCGGACAAATCCGAGCAGTACTTC. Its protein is CASSSDKSEQYF.